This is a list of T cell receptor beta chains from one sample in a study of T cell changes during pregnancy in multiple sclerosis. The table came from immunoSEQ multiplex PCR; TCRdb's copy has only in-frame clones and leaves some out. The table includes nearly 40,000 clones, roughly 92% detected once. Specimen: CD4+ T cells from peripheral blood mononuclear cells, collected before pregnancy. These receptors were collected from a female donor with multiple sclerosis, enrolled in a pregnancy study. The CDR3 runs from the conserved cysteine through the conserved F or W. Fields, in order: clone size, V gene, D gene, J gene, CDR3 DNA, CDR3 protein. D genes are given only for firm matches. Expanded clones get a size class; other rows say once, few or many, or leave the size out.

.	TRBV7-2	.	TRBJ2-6	TGTGCCAGCAGCTCCGGGGTTGCTGGGGCCAACGTCCTGACTTTC	CASSSGVAGANVLTF
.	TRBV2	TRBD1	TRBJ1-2	TGTGCCAGCAGTCCTCAGGGGGCTTCTAACTATGGCTACACCTTC	CASSPQGASNYGYTF
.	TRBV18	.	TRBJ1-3	TGTGCCAGCTCACCGGGGCAGACCGGCGCTGGAAACACCACATATTTT	CASSPGQTGAGNTTYF
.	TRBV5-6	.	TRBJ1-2	TGTGCCAGCAGCCGGGGTCCTAACTATGGCTACACCTTC	CASSRGPNYGYTF
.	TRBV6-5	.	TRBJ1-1	TGTGCCAGCAGGTTGGGGGGGATGAACACTGAAGCTTTCTTT	CASRLGGMNTEAFF
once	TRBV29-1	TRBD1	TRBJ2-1	TGCAGCGTCCCAACCGGCGGGACAGGGCAGTTCTTC	CSVPTGGTGQFF
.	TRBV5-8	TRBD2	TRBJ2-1	TGTGCCAGCATCCCCAAAGCGACTAGCGCCTATTACAATGAGCAGTTCTTC	CASIPKATSAYYNEQFF
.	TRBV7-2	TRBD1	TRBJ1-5	TGTGCCAGCAGCTTGGACAGGATCGGCAATCAGCCCCAGCATTTT	CASSLDRIGNQPQHF
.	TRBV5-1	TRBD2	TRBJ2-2	TGCGCCAGCAGCCTACTCCAGGCTAGCGGGAGAACCGGGGAGCTGTTTTTT	CASSLLQASGRTGELFF
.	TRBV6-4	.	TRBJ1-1	TGTGCCAGCAGTGCCAGGGGGAACACTGAAGCTTTCTTT	CASSARGNTEAFF
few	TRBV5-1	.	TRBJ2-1	TGCGCCAGCAGCTTCGGGGTTAGCAATGAGCAGTTCTTC	CASSFGVSNEQFF
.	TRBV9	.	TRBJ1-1	TGTGCCAGCAGCGAAACACAGGTACCTAAGGGAGCTTTCTTT	CASSETQVPKGAFF
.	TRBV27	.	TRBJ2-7	TGTGCCAGCAGTAGAGCGGACCGCGAGCAGTACTTC	CASSRADREQYF
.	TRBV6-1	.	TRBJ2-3	TGTGCCAGCAGCCCCGGGACTTTTCACTCTAATACGCAGTATTTT	CASSPGTFHSNTQYF
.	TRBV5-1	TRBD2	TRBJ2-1	TGCGCCAGCAGCTTCCTAGCGGTCGGTGAGCAGTTCTTC	CASSFLAVGEQFF